This TCR beta chain was recovered during a study of T cell changes during pregnancy in multiple sclerosis. The CDR3 sequence is 15 residues long. The V and J ends lost 5 bases and 4 bases, in that order; junction bases with no gene match: 7. Germline CDR1 reads SGHVS; CDR2 reads FQNEAQ. Method: immunoSEQ multiplex PCR; TCRdb's copy keeps in-frame clones and lacks some. The sample lists some 100,000 clones, around nine tenths seen once, with approximately 1.2% in the top ten. The chain carries TRBV7-8 and TRBJ1-1, with TRBD1 matching over 10 bases. This clonotype was sampled from a female donor with multiple sclerosis, enrolled in a pregnancy study. The source was peripheral blood, collected in the second trimester of pregnancy. DNA for the CDR3: TGTGCCAGCAGCCCCTCCGACAGGGGGCGCACTGAAGCTTTCTTT. It encodes CASSPSDRGRTEAFF.